Below, 5 T cell receptor beta chains from the same sample are listed, as sequenced in a study of Graves' ophthalmopathy and Graves' hyperthyroidism. RNA served as the template for amplifying TCR beta CDR3 regions. The library came from an HTBI-primed first-round RT-PCR and a second-round multiplex PCR. TCRdb processed the multiplex PCR reads anew with MiXCR; each CDR3 protein has one entry. The sample comprises almost 400,000 distinct CDR3 sequences, 18% of which are singletons, and about 1.6% rests with the top ten. The sample taken for sequencing was peripheral blood. All receptors derive from a woman aged 18-29 years with Graves' ophthalmopathy.

This clonotype was counted between two and nine times. The V gene is TRBV28, the J gene TRBJ2-5; D is unclear. Trimming left V 3 bases short and J 4 bases short, with 3 bases between. CDR3 length: 11 amino acids. Looked up from germline, CDR1 is MDHEN and CDR2 is SYDVKM. The CDR3 nucleotides read TGTGCCAGCAGTTTTTTAGAGACCCAGTACTTC. Protein product: CASSFLETQYF.

This clonotype showed up many times. The genes are TRBV6-1 and TRBJ2-7; TRBD2 might be the D (5 bases). CDR3 length equals 12 residues. Germline V gene lookup returns CDR1 MNHNS and CDR2 SASEGT. Trimming cost V 9 bases and J 2 bases, with 11 bases left between them. The CDR3 sequence is CASSVSPYEQYF. DNA for the CDR3: TGTGCCAGTAGCGTGAGTCCCTACGAGCAGTACTTC.

The rearrangement links TRBV11-2 to TRBJ2-7, with 13 bases identical to TRBD2. The CDR3 sequence is 16 residues long. V dropped 5 bases and J dropped 4; count of bases not matched to a gene: 8. Per the germline V gene, CDR1 is SGHAT and CDR2 is FQNNGV. The chain's CDR3 is CASSHRTSGRRYEQYF. The CDR3 DNA reads as TGTGCCAGCAGCCACCGGACTAGCGGGAGACGATACGAGCAGTACTTC.

This sequence joins TRBV6-1 and TRBJ2-7; D possibly uses TRBD1 or TRBD2 (5 bases each). CDR3 length equals 14 residues. Trimming pared 6 bases from V and 3 bases from J, leaving 15 bases between. Germline V gene lookup returns CDR1 MNHNS and CDR2 SASEGT. As DNA, the CDR3 is TGTGCCAGCAGACCTAGGGGACCGAACTACGAGCAGTACTTC. It translates to CASRPRGPNYEQYF.

This clonotype was counted ten times or more. The chain is built from TRBV29-1 and TRBJ1-1; D is ambiguous. V was clipped by 3 bases and J by 1 base, with 6 bases between them. This CDR3 is built from 12 residues. Germline CDR1 is SQVTM and CDR2 is ANQGSEA. The DNA of the CDR3 is TGCAGCGTTGACGGTCCGAACACTGAAGCTTTCTTT. This codes for CSVDGPNTEAFF.